These T cell receptor beta chains were read from a single sample in a study of shared clonotypes between healthy human individuals. Repertoires were generated with immunoSEQ multiplex PCR, while TCRdb's copy carries only in-frame clones and drops some. The sample lists just over 2,000,000 clones, just under 95% seen once, with about 1.1% in the top ten. Sequencing was carried out using naive CD8+ T cells sorted from blood. Every receptor here comes from a young man in good health. CDR3s include the opening cysteine and the closing phenylalanine or tryptophan. The D gene is left open where the match is weak. Some rows have no size entry. The others give once, few or many, or a class for an expanded clone.

v_gene: TRBV6-5; abundance: -; d_gene: -; j_gene: TRBJ1-1; CDR3nt: TGTGCCAGCAGTTACCAGGGGTCGAGCACTGAAGCTTTCTTT; CDR3aa: CASSYQGSSTEAFF
v_gene: TRBV19; abundance: once; d_gene: TRBD1; j_gene: TRBJ1-2; CDR3nt: TGTGCCAGTAGTTCAGGTCGACAGGGGAACTATGGCTACACCTTC; CDR3aa: CASSSGRQGNYGYTF
v_gene: TRBV5-6; abundance: -; d_gene: -; j_gene: TRBJ2-7; CDR3nt: TGTGCCAGCAGCTTGGCGGGAAGCGGCTACGAGCAGTACTTC; CDR3aa: CASSLAGSGYEQYF
v_gene: TRBV19; abundance: -; d_gene: -; j_gene: TRBJ2-2; CDR3nt: TGTGCCAGTAGCTCGTGGGAAACGAACACCGGGGAGCTGTTTTTT; CDR3aa: CASSSWETNTGELFF
v_gene: TRBV30; abundance: -; d_gene: -; j_gene: TRBJ1-2; CDR3nt: TGTGCCTGGAGTGCTCTGGCAACTAACTATGGCTACACCTTC; CDR3aa: CAWSALATNYGYTF
v_gene: TRBV2; abundance: -; d_gene: -; j_gene: TRBJ2-7; CDR3nt: TGTGCCAGCAGTGATTTAAGTTCTCAGACTCCTTACGAGCAGTACTTC; CDR3aa: CASSDLSSQTPYEQYF
v_gene: TRBV19; abundance: -; d_gene: -; j_gene: TRBJ1-3; CDR3nt: TGTGCCAGTAGCCTCAATTCTGGAAACACCATATATTTT; CDR3aa: CASSLNSGNTIYF
v_gene: TRBV7-8; abundance: -; d_gene: -; j_gene: TRBJ2-5; CDR3nt: TGTGCCAGCAGCTGGACAGCGGGCCAAGAGACCCAGTACTTC; CDR3aa: CASSWTAGQETQYF
v_gene: TRBV2; abundance: -; d_gene: TRBD1; j_gene: TRBJ1-1; CDR3nt: TGTGCCAGCAGTGGGGGGAGGGACAGTGAAGCTTTCTTT; CDR3aa: CASSGGRDSEAFF
v_gene: TRBV11-2; abundance: -; d_gene: TRBD2; j_gene: TRBJ2-2; CDR3nt: TGTGCCAGCAGCTCATGGGGGGAAGCGGGACCCGGGGAGCTGTTTTTT; CDR3aa: CASSSWGEAGPGELFF
v_gene: TRBV27; abundance: -; d_gene: TRBD1; j_gene: TRBJ1-4; CDR3nt: TGTGCCAGCAGGCAAGGGGCCGGGACAGGTGATGAAAAACTGTTTTTT; CDR3aa: CASRQGAGTGDEKLFF
v_gene: TRBV4-1; abundance: -; d_gene: -; j_gene: TRBJ2-3; CDR3nt: TGCGCCAGCAGCCAAGGGGCCTTTGTGGAGCAGTATTTT; CDR3aa: CASSQGAFVEQYF
v_gene: TRBV6-5; abundance: -; d_gene: -; j_gene: TRBJ2-2; CDR3nt: TGTGCCAGCAGTTACGGGCACGGGGGGGAGCTGTTTTTT; CDR3aa: CASSYGHGGELFF
v_gene: TRBV28; abundance: once; d_gene: -; j_gene: TRBJ2-1; CDR3nt: TGTGCCGCCGGGCCCTACAATGAGCAGTTCTTC; CDR3aa: CAAGPYNEQFF
v_gene: TRBV6-5; abundance: -; d_gene: -; j_gene: TRBJ2-1; CDR3nt: TGTGCCAGCAGTCAGACCCCCAGGTTTAATGAGCAGTTCTTC; CDR3aa: CASSQTPRFNEQFF
v_gene: TRBV2; abundance: -; d_gene: TRBD2; j_gene: TRBJ2-5; CDR3nt: TGTGCCAGCCTCCCAGCGGGAGGGATAGAGACCCAGTACTTC; CDR3aa: CASLPAGGIETQYF
v_gene: TRBV5-1; abundance: -; d_gene: TRBD1; j_gene: TRBJ2-5; CDR3nt: TGCGCCAGCAGCCCCGGGACAGGATCCCAAGAGACCCAGTACTTC; CDR3aa: CASSPGTGSQETQYF
v_gene: TRBV6-1; abundance: -; d_gene: TRBD1; j_gene: TRBJ1-1; CDR3nt: TGTGCCACCCACCACTGGACAGGAGGGAACACTGAAGCTTTCTTT; CDR3aa: CATHHWTGGNTEAFF
v_gene: TRBV27; abundance: -; d_gene: TRBD1; j_gene: TRBJ2-2; CDR3nt: TGTGCCAGCAGTTGGGACAGGGGTACCGGGGAGCTGTTTTTT; CDR3aa: CASSWDRGTGELFF
v_gene: TRBV4-3; abundance: -; d_gene: -; j_gene: TRBJ2-6; CDR3nt: TGCGCCAGCAGCCAGGGAATACCCTCTGGGGCCAACGTCCTGACTTTC; CDR3aa: CASSQGIPSGANVLTF
v_gene: TRBV6-1; abundance: -; d_gene: -; j_gene: TRBJ1-6; CDR3nt: TGTGCCAGCATAGAGAGCTCCTATAATTCACCCCTCCACTTT; CDR3aa: CASIESSYNSPLHF
v_gene: TRBV2; abundance: -; d_gene: -; j_gene: TRBJ1-1; CDR3nt: TGTGCCAGCAGTGGAGGGGAGAACACTGAAGCTTTCTTT; CDR3aa: CASSGGENTEAFF
v_gene: TRBV4-1; abundance: -; d_gene: TRBD2; j_gene: TRBJ2-2; CDR3nt: TGCGCCAGCAGCCAAGACCCGACTAGCGGGGGACCTAAGAACACCGGGGAGCTGTTTTTT; CDR3aa: CASSQDPTSGGPKNTGELFF
v_gene: TRBV2; abundance: -; d_gene: TRBD2; j_gene: TRBJ2-5; CDR3nt: TGTGCCAGTCAGCGGGGGAGAGCCCCACAAGAGACCCAGTACTTC; CDR3aa: CASQRGRAPQETQYF
v_gene: TRBV6-4; abundance: -; d_gene: -; j_gene: TRBJ1-5; CDR3nt: TGTCCCCCGGGGCAGAGCGCCTATAGCAATCAGCCCCAGCATTTT; CDR3aa: CPPGQSAYSNQPQHF
v_gene: TRBV15; abundance: -; d_gene: -; j_gene: TRBJ1-1; CDR3nt: TGTGCCACCAGCAGAGAAGGGGAGGGGACCAACACTGAAGCTTTCTTT; CDR3aa: CATSREGEGTNTEAFF
v_gene: TRBV25-1; abundance: once; d_gene: -; j_gene: TRBJ1-4; CDR3nt: TGTGCCAGCAGTGATACAGGTGGTGAAAAACTGTTTTTT; CDR3aa: CASSDTGGEKLFF
v_gene: TRBV18; abundance: -; d_gene: TRBD1; j_gene: TRBJ1-1; CDR3nt: TGTGCCAGCTCACCTGGGACAGGGGGTACTGAAGCTTTCTTT; CDR3aa: CASSPGTGGTEAFF
v_gene: TRBV6-4; abundance: -; d_gene: -; j_gene: TRBJ1-5; CDR3nt: TGTGCCAGCAGTGAGGCTTTAGCACAGGGACGCAATCAGCCCCAGCATTTT; CDR3aa: CASSEALAQGRNQPQHF
v_gene: TRBV9; abundance: -; d_gene: TRBD1; j_gene: TRBJ1-4; CDR3nt: TGTGCCAGCAGCGTAGAAGGGGGCGGGAGTAATGAAAAACTGTTTTTT; CDR3aa: CASSVEGGGSNEKLFF
v_gene: TRBV7-9; abundance: -; d_gene: -; j_gene: TRBJ2-5; CDR3nt: TGTGCCAGCAGCTTAGGGGTCCAGGGCCCCAGGGAGACCCAGTACTTC; CDR3aa: CASSLGVQGPRETQYF
v_gene: TRBV5-6; abundance: -; d_gene: TRBD1; j_gene: TRBJ2-5; CDR3nt: TGTGCCAGCAGCCTCCGGGACAGAAAAGAGACCCAGTACTTC; CDR3aa: CASSLRDRKETQYF
v_gene: TRBV2; abundance: once; d_gene: TRBD2; j_gene: TRBJ2-1; CDR3nt: TGTGCCAGCAGTGATGGTAGCGGGTACAATGAGCAGTTCTTC; CDR3aa: CASSDGSGYNEQFF
v_gene: TRBV28; abundance: -; d_gene: TRBD1; j_gene: TRBJ1-2; CDR3nt: TGTGCCAGCAGTTTGGTCGGGACAGTAGAGTCTTTTTATGGCTACACCTTC; CDR3aa: CASSLVGTVESFYGYTF
v_gene: TRBV27; abundance: -; d_gene: TRBD2; j_gene: TRBJ2-7; CDR3nt: TGTGCCAGCAGTTTAACGGGTAGCGGGACCTACGAGCAGTACTTC; CDR3aa: CASSLTGSGTYEQYF
v_gene: TRBV15; abundance: -; d_gene: -; j_gene: TRBJ1-3; CDR3nt: TGTGCCACCAGCAGAGTTTCAGAGGGCTCTGGAAACACCATATATTTT; CDR3aa: CATSRVSEGSGNTIYF
v_gene: TRBV19; abundance: -; d_gene: -; j_gene: TRBJ2-7; CDR3nt: TGTGCCAGTAGTATAGACGGGGAAGACTACGAGCAGTACTTC; CDR3aa: CASSIDGEDYEQYF
v_gene: TRBV30; abundance: -; d_gene: -; j_gene: TRBJ2-6; CDR3nt: TGTGCCTGGAGTGAAGGGACTGGGGCCAACGTCCTGACTTTC; CDR3aa: CAWSEGTGANVLTF
v_gene: TRBV19; abundance: -; d_gene: -; j_gene: TRBJ1-4; CDR3nt: TGTGCCAGTAAACAGCGATCTTCTAATGAAAAACTGTTTTTT; CDR3aa: CASKQRSSNEKLFF
v_gene: TRBV7-2; abundance: -; d_gene: TRBD1; j_gene: TRBJ2-1; CDR3nt: TGTGCCAGCAGCGGACCGGGGACAGTAGGGGATGAGCAGTTCTTC; CDR3aa: CASSGPGTVGDEQFF
v_gene: TRBV14; abundance: -; d_gene: -; j_gene: TRBJ2-7; CDR3nt: TGTGCCAGCAGCCAAGATATTGTGGGCTCCCCTGTGTCCTACGAGCAGTACTTC; CDR3aa: CASSQDIVGSPVSYEQYF
v_gene: TRBV5-5; abundance: -; d_gene: -; j_gene: TRBJ2-7; CDR3nt: TGTGCCAGCAGCTCGACGAGCGCCGAGCAGTACTTC; CDR3aa: CASSSTSAEQYF
v_gene: TRBV19; abundance: -; d_gene: TRBD1; j_gene: TRBJ2-7; CDR3nt: TGTGCCAGCCGGACAGGGGACGAGCAGTACTTC; CDR3aa: CASRTGDEQYF
v_gene: TRBV13; abundance: -; d_gene: -; j_gene: TRBJ2-1; CDR3nt: TGTGCCAGCAGTCTAGGAGGGAATGAGCAGTTCTTC; CDR3aa: CASSLGGNEQFF
v_gene: TRBV4-3; abundance: once; d_gene: -; j_gene: TRBJ2-7; CDR3nt: TGCGCCAGCAGCCAAGATACAGCTGACTACGAGCAGTACTTC; CDR3aa: CASSQDTADYEQYF
v_gene: TRBV5-6; abundance: once; d_gene: -; j_gene: TRBJ2-7; CDR3nt: TGTGCCAGCAGCTCTACTGACACGACTTACGAGCAGTACTTC; CDR3aa: CASSSTDTTYEQYF
v_gene: TRBV6-6; abundance: -; d_gene: TRBD2; j_gene: TRBJ2-3; CDR3nt: TGTGCCAGCAACACCGGGACTAGCGGCTCAGATACGCAGTATTTT; CDR3aa: CASNTGTSGSDTQYF
v_gene: TRBV27; abundance: -; d_gene: TRBD2; j_gene: TRBJ2-7; CDR3nt: TGTGCCAGCAGTCCTAGCGGGGGCGCCCTCTCCTACGAGCAGTACTTC; CDR3aa: CASSPSGGALSYEQYF
v_gene: TRBV30; abundance: -; d_gene: TRBD2; j_gene: TRBJ2-5; CDR3nt: TGTGCCTGGAGTGGGGGACTAGCGGGGGAAGAGACCCAGTACTTC; CDR3aa: CAWSGGLAGEETQYF
v_gene: TRBV19; abundance: -; d_gene: TRBD2; j_gene: TRBJ2-1; CDR3nt: TGTGCCAGTAGTATGTCTAGCGGGGGGGTGTCCTACAATGAGCAGTTCTTC; CDR3aa: CASSMSSGGVSYNEQFF
v_gene: TRBV18; abundance: -; d_gene: -; j_gene: TRBJ2-5; CDR3nt: TGTGCCAGCTCACCACCGGGGCTAGGAGAGACCCAGTACTTC; CDR3aa: CASSPPGLGETQYF
v_gene: TRBV27; abundance: -; d_gene: -; j_gene: TRBJ1-1; CDR3nt: TGTGCCAGCAGTTTGGATCTGAACACTGAAGCTTTCTTT; CDR3aa: CASSLDLNTEAFF